This T cell receptor beta chain was profiled in a study of cytomegalovirus exposure and HLA in healthy donors. Regarding the study as a whole: As confirmed in vitro, three CMV-associated chains were specific for CMV antigens. Owing to their indistinguishability, certain V segments, notably TRBV6-2 and TRBV6-3, were excluded. Earlier analysis looked at TCR beta V segments, and most were productive about 87% or about 30% of the time.

Use of 60 Vbeta and 13 Jbeta primers characterized the PCR. The repertoire was sequenced with immunoSEQ multiplex PCR; TCRdb's copy has only in-frame clones and lacks some. Of around 170,000 clones in the sample, roughly four fifths were seen once. As for this clone: Its antigen is undetermined.

Germline CDR1 reads MDHEN; CDR2 reads SYDVKM. Deletions cut 8 bases from V and 4 bases from J, with 14 bases between. The CDR3 contains 13 residues. The rearrangement uses TRBV28 and TRBJ1-2, with D uncertain. The specimen sequenced was PBMCs. The origin of this receptor is a man aged 35-49 years in good health and CMV-seronegative. As DNA, the CDR3 is TGTGCCAGCCTCGAGGGAATTGGCTATGGCTACACCTTC. As protein: CASLEGIGYGYTF.